This entry concerns a single T cell receptor beta chain. Antigen unknown. The data stem from a study of beta chain features in type 1 diabetes. General study points: Among all four CD4+ subsets, Type 1 diabetes patients had TCRB CDR3s that were moderately but significantly shorter.

The study reverse transcribed the entire isolated RNA, so it sequenced expressed TCRB transcripts. Sequencing used immunoSEQ multiplex PCR; TCRdb keeps in-frame clones, though not all of them. Here the sample spans roughly 340,000 clones, roughly 12% being singletons. Sequenced: naive CD4+ T cells from blood. The receptor was isolated from a young woman with type 1 diabetes.

CDR3 nucleotides: TGTGCCAGCAGCTCCAGAATTCGCACCGGGGAGCTGTTTTTT. It specifies CASSSRIRTGELFF. This sequence joins TRBV11-2 and TRBJ2-2; D gene ambiguous. The V gene lost 4 bases and the J gene lost 4 bases, with 10 bases spanning the gap. CDR1 and CDR2 from the germline V gene are SGHAT and FQNNGV. This CDR3 has 14 amino acids.